This T cell receptor beta chain is from a study of CD8+ T cells in alopecia areata. Germline V gives CDR1 SGHDN, CDR2 FVKESK. V lost 1 base and J lost 11; bases outside the gene matches: 4. The CDR3 covers 14 residues. Treatment reported: oral pan-JAK inhibitor, 5-10 mg twice daily. Isolated RNA was reverse transcribed into cDNA used as the sequencing template. Only in-frame clones appear in the TCRdb table, and some are missing; sequencing was by immunoSEQ multiplex PCR. This sample carries 200,000 to 250,000 clones, 55% to 70% of them seen once, and the ten largest clones take around 3.9%. The TCR was taken from a human donor with alopecia areata. The chain has TRBV14 and TRBJ2-4; 11 bases fit TRBD1. Specimen: CD4+ T cells sorted from blood, collected at week 4, from a patient treated with tofacitinib. CDR3 sequence: CASSQGTGGLVQYF. Here the CDR3 DNA reads TGTGCCAGCAGCCAAGGGACAGGGGGCCTTGTTCAGTACTTC.